The text below deals with one TCR beta chain. Sequenced by immunoSEQ multiplex PCR; TCRdb stores in-frame clones only, minus some. Of around 2.5 million clones detected, over 85% appear once; the ten largest clones hold 0.35% to 0.45%. These data belong to a study of shared clonotypes between healthy human individuals. For the study at large: Per donor, three plates held CD4 naive cells, three held CD4 memory, two held CD8 naive and one held CD8 memory.

The sequence derives from a man younger than 35 in good health. Some clones in this sample may be carry-over from other donors' samples. Sequencing was carried out using naive CD4+ T cells from PBMCs. The sample's subset: CD45RA+ positively selected.

This chain's CDR3 is CASTARGTGGDEKLFF. The CDR3 region has the DNA TGTGCCAGCACTGCAAGGGGGACAGGGGGGGATGAAAAACTGTTTTTT. The rearrangement links TRBV27 to TRBJ1-4, with 11 bases fitting TRBD1. Germline trimming cut 7 bases from V and 6 bases from J; bases unmatched to any gene: 10. This CDR3 has 16 amino acids. CDR1 MNHEY and CDR2 SMNVEV come from the germline V gene (reference sequence). The complete variable domain, with remaining parts taken from reference TRBV27 and TRBJ1-4, reads EAQVTQNPRYLITVTGKKLTVTCSQNMNHEYMSWYRQDPGLGLRQIYYSMNVEVTDKGDVPEGYKVSRKEKRNFPLILESPSPNQTSLYFCASTARGTGGDEKLFFGSGTQLSVL.